The source of this T cell receptor beta chain is a study of beta chain features in type 1 diabetes. Study-wide findings and caveats: Cells with high TCR expression could be over-represented by cDNA sequencing. Equally in patients and controls, shorter templates might have been favored by PCR.

The authors reverse transcribed all of the isolated RNA, so sequencing captured expressed TCRB transcripts. Generated by immunoSEQ multiplex PCR, the TCRdb table keeps only in-frame clones and is missing some. The sample holds hundreds of thousands of clones, about 16% seen once. Germline loops: CDR1 SGHTA, CDR2 FQGTGA. The V end was cut by 0 bases, the J end by 6 bases, with 14 bases between. The CDR3 covers 16 residues. Worth noting for this clone: Its specificity is unknown.

Input material: naive CD4+ T cells from blood. The chain carries TRBV7-3 and TRBJ2-2; the D gene is possibly TRBD2 (6 bases). This TCR derives from a young man in good health. DNA of the CDR3: TGTGCCAGCAGCTTAACGCGGGGCCTAGATCCCGGGGAGCTGTTTTTT. Its protein product is CASSLTRGLDPGELFF.